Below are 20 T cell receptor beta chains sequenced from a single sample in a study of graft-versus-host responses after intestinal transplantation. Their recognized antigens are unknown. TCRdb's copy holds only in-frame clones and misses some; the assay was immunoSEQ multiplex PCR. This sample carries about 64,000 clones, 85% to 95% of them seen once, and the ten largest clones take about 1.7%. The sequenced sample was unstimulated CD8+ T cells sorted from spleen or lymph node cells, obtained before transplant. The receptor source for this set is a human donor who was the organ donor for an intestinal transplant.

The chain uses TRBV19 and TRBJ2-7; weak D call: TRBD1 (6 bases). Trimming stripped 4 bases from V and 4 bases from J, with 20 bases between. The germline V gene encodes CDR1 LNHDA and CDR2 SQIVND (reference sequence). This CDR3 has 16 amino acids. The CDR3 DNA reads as TGTGCCAGTAGTAAACAACGACAGGATCGGACATACGAGCAGTACTTC. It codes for CASSKQRQDRTYEQYF. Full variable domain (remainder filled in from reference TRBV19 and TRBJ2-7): DGGITQSPKYLFRKEGQNVTLSCEQNLNHDAMYWYRQDPGQGLRLIYYSQIVNDFQKGDIAEGYSVSREKKESFPLTVTSAQKNPTAFYLCASSKQRQDRTYEQYFGPGTRLTVT.

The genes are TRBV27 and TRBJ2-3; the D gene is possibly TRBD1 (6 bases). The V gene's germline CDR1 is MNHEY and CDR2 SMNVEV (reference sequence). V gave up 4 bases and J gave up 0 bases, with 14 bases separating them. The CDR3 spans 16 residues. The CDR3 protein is CASSSTGQTSTDTQYF. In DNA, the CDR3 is TGTGCCAGCAGTTCGACAGGCCAGACTAGCACAGATACGCAGTATTTT.

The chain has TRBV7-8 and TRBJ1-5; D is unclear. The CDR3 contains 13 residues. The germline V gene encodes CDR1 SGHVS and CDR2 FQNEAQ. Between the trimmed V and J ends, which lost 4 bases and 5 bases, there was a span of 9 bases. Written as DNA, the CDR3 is TGTGCCAGCAGCTATAGAGGAGATCAGCCCCAGCATTTT. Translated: CASSYRGDQPQHF. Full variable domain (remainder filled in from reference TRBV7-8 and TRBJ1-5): GAGVSQSPRYKVAKRGQDVALRCDPISGHVSLFWYQQALGQGPEFLTYFQNEAQLDKSGLPSDRFFAERPEGSVSTLKIQRTQQEDSAVYLCASSYRGDQPQHFGDGTRLSIL.

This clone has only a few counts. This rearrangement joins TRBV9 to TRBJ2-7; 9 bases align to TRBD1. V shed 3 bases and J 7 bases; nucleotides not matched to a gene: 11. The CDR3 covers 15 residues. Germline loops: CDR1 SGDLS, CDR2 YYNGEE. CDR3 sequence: CASSEGGTGIGEQYF. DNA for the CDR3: TGTGCCAGCAGCGAGGGGGGGACAGGGATTGGGGAGCAGTACTTC.

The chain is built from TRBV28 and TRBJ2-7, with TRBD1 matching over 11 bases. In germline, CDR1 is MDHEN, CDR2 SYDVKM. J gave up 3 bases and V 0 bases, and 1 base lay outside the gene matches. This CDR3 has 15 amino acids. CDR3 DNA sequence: TGTGCCAGCAGTTTATGGGGACAGGGGGTCTACGAGCAGTACTTC. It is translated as CASSLWGQGVYEQYF.

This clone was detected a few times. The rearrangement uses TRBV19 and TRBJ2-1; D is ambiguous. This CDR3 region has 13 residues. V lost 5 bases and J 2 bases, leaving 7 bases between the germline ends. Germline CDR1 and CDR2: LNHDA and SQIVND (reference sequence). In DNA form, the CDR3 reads TGTGCCAGTAGTCTAGGAGCCTACAATGAGCAGTTCTTC. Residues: CASSLGAYNEQFF.

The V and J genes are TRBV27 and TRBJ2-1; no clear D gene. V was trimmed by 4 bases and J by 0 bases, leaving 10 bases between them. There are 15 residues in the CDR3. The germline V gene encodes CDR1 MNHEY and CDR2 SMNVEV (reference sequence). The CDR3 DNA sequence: TGTGCCAGCAGTTACCAAGCGAACTCCTACAATGAGCAGTTCTTC. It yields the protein CASSYQANSYNEQFF.

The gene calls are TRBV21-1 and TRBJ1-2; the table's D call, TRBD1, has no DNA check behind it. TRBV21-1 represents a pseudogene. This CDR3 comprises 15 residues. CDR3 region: CASSKVGQGYYGYTF. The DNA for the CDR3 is TGTGCCAGCAGCAAAGTAGGACAGGGTTACTATGGCTACACCTTC.

This CDR3 reads CASSQDRISNTEAFF. DNA for the CDR3: TGCGCCAGCAGCCAAGACAGAATCTCGAACACTGAAGCTTTCTTT. The rearrangement joins TRBV4-1 to TRBJ1-1; no clear D. CDR3 length: 15 amino acids. The V end was cut by 0 bases, the J end by 1 base, with 9 bases between. Germline V gene sequence: CDR1 MGHRA, CDR2 YSYEKL.

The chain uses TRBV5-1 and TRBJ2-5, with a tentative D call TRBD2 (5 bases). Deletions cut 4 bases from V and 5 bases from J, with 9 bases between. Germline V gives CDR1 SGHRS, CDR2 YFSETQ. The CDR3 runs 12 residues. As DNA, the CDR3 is TGCGCCAGCAGCCCAGGACTGGAGACCCAGTACTTC. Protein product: CASSPGLETQYF.

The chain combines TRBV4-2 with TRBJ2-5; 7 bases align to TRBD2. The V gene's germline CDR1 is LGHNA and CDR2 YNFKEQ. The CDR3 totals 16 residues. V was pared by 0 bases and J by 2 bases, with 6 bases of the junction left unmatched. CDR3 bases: TGTGCCAGCAGCCAAGAGGCCGGGGGGTTACAAGAGACCCAGTACTTC. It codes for CASSQEAGGLQETQYF.

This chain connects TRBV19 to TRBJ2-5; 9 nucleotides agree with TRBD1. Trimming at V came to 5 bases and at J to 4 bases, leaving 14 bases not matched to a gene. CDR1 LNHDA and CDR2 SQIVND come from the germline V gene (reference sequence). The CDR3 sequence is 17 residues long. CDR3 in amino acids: CASSLSFGTGMVETQYF. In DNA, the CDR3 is TGTGCCAGTAGTCTCTCCTTTGGGACAGGGATGGTAGAGACCCAGTACTTC.

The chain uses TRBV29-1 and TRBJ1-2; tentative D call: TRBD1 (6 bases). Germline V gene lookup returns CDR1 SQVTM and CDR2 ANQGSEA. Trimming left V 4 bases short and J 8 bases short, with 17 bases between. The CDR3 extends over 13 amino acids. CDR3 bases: TGCAGCGTTGTACACAGGGAGGGTATGGGCTACACCTTC. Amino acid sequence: CSVVHREGMGYTF.

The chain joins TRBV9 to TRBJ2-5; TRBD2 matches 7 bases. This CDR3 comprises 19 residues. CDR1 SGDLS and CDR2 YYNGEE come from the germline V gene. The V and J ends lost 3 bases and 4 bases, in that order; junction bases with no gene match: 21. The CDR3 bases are TGTGCCAGCAGCGCCCCGGACCCGGACGGCAGCCCGGGAGGAGAGACCCAGTACTTC. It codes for CASSAPDPDGSPGGETQYF.

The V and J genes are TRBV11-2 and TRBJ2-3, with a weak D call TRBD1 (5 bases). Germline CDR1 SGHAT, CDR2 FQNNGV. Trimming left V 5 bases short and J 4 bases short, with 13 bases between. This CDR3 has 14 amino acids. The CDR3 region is CASSPQVGPDTQYF. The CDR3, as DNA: TGTGCCAGCAGCCCTCAGGTGGGGCCAGATACGCAGTATTTT.

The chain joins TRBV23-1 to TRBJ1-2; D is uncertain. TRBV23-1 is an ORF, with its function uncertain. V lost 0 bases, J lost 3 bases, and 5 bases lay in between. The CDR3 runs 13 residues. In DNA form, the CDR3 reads TGCGCCAGCAGTCAATCCCGTGACTATGGCTACACCTTC. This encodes CASSQSRDYGYTF.

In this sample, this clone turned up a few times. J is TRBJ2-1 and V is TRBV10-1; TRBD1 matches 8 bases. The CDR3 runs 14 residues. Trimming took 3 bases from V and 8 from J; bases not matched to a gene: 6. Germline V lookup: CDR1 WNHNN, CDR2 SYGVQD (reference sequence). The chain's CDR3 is CASSEVDREDEQFF. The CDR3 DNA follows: TGCGCCAGCAGTGAAGTGGACAGGGAGGATGAGCAGTTCTTC.

The CDR3 region is CASSSGWTTDTQYF. In nucleotides, the CDR3 is TGCGCCAGCAGCTCGGGTTGGACTACAGATACGCAGTATTTT. The chain carries TRBV5-1 and TRBJ2-3; TRBD2 might be the D (5 bases). The V gene lost 3 bases and the J gene lost 3 bases, with 11 bases spanning the gap. CDR1 is SGHRS and CDR2 is YFSETQ in the germline V gene. The CDR3 loop spans 14 amino acids. Filled out from reference TRBV5-1 and TRBJ2-3, the complete variable domain reads KAGVTQTPRYLIKTRGQQVTLSCSPISGHRSVSWYQQTPGQGLQFLFEYFSETQRNKGNFPGRFSGRQFSNSRSEMNVSTLELGDSALYLCASSSGWTTDTQYFGPGTRLTVL.

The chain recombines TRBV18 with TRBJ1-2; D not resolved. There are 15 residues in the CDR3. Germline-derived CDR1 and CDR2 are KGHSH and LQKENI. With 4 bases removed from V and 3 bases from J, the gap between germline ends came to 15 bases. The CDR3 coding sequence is TGTGCCAGCTCACGATGGGCCAGAGAGTACTATGGCTACACCTTC. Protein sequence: CASSRWAREYYGYTF.

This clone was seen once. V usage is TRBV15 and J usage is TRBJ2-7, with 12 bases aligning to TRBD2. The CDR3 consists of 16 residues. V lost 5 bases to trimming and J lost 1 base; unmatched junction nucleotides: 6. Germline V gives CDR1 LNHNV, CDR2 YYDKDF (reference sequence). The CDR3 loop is CATSGTSGLQSYEQYF. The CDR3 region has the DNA TGTGCCACCAGCGGGACTAGCGGGCTTCAATCCTACGAGCAGTACTTC.